What follows are 17 T cell receptor beta chains derived from one specimen sequenced in a study of T cell responses to AZD1222 COVID-19 vaccine (dated by TCRdb to the early 2020s). In the paper's terms, the time point label means: about 28 days (+/-7) after the second vaccine dose. Preparation of the library involved the immunoSEQ multiplex PCR assay. Here the immuneACCESS table is served through TCRdb, limited to in-frame sequences with V and J called. Missing clones are a known gap in these copies; in checked studies unresolved V genes cover under half, and the rest lacks a known reason. Counted in this sample were about 180,000 clones; 88% of them appeared once. Roughly 27% of the sample is held by the ten biggest clonotypes. The sample in question was peripheral blood, obtained 28 days after the second AZD1222 dose. Receptors were obtained from an adult who received the AZD1222 COVID-19 vaccine.

The chain carries TRBV27 and TRBJ2-7, with 7 bases matching TRBD1. The CDR3 is 15 amino acids. V gave up 4 bases and J gave up 2 bases; unmatched junction bases: 8. The germline V gene has CDR1 MNHEY and CDR2 SMNVEV (reference sequence). CDR3 sequence reads: CASSSPRGQAYEQYF. The CDR3 DNA sequence: TGTGCCAGCAGTTCCCCCCGTGGACAGGCCTACGAGCAGTACTTC.

The V call is TRBV28, the J call TRBJ1-5, with D possibly matching TRBD1 (5 bases). CDR1 MDHEN and CDR2 SYDVKM come from the germline V gene. The ends were cut back, 6 bases at V and 2 bases at J, with 11 bases in the middle. The length of the CDR3 is 14 residues. CDR3 sequence (DNA): TGTGCCAGCAGCAGGGTCCCGGGCAATCAGCCCCAGCATTTT. The encoded protein is CASSRVPGNQPQHF.

The chain links TRBV6-6 to TRBJ1-2; possibly TRBD1 for D (6 bases). Trimming took 2 bases from V and 7 from J, leaving 14 bases between them. The CDR3 consists of 14 residues. CDR1 MNHNY and CDR2 SVGAGI come from the germline V gene (reference sequence). CDR3 residues: CASSYGRGATGYTF. The DNA for the CDR3 is TGTGCCAGCAGTTACGGGCGGGGGGCGACTGGCTACACCTTC.

The CDR3 nucleotides read TGTGCCAGCAGCCAAGATAGGGGGGACCGAGAAAAACTGTTTTTT. Its translation: CASSQDRGDREKLFF. The chain has TRBV4-2 and TRBJ1-4; tentatively, D is TRBD1 (6 bases). With 0 bases removed from V and 8 bases from J, the gap between germline ends came to 13 bases. The CDR3 contains 15 residues. Germline CDR1 and CDR2: LGHNA and YNFKEQ.

The chain is built from TRBV11-2 and TRBJ1-2; unclear D gene. This CDR3 has 12 amino acids. Germline assignment: CDR1 SGHAT and CDR2 FQNNGV. The germline V and J ends were trimmed by 5 bases and 0 bases, with 4 bases remaining between them. The DNA for the CDR3 is TGTGCCAGCAGCGGAGCTAACTATGGCTACACCTTC. Translated: CASSGANYGYTF.

The chain has TRBV24-1 and TRBJ2-7; no clear D gene. Germline CDR1 is KGHDR and CDR2 is SFDVKD. The CDR3 runs to 13 residues. V lost 3 bases and J 0 bases, leaving 5 bases between the germline ends. CDR3 DNA: TGTGCCACCAGTGATGACCACTCCTACGAGCAGTACTTC. It translates to CATSDDHSYEQYF.

CDR3 sequence (DNA): TGTGCCAGCGGATCGGGGAGCCTAGCGGGAGGCACAGATACGCAGTATTTT. Amino acid sequence: CASGSGSLAGGTDTQYF. The chain uses TRBV9 and TRBJ2-3; 10 nucleotides match TRBD2. The junction had 12 bases not matched to a gene; V was cut back by 7 bases and J by 1 base. The CDR3 contains 17 residues. Germline V CDR1 and CDR2: SGDLS, YYNGEE.

The chain has TRBV6-5 and TRBJ2-3; 7 nucleotides line up with TRBD2. V lost 4 bases, J lost 3 bases, and 10 bases stayed unmatched. The CDR3 sequence is 16 residues long. CDR1 MNHEY and CDR2 SVGAGI come from the germline V gene. The CDR3 sequence: CASSSPWGEGTDTQYF. CDR3 DNA sequence: TGTGCCAGCAGTTCCCCGTGGGGGGAGGGAACAGATACGCAGTATTTT.

The V call is TRBV7-9, the J call TRBJ2-2; D call uncertain. This CDR3 contains 12 residues. Per germline, CDR1 SEHNR and CDR2 FQNEAQ (reference sequence). Trimming pared 5 bases from V and 7 bases from J, leaving 8 bases between. The CDR3 coding sequence is TGTGCCAGCAGCGTCCTTGGCGGGGAGCTGTTTTTT. This sequence encodes CASSVLGGELFF.

The rearrangement uses TRBV5-1 and TRBJ2-1; 16 bases match TRBD2. The CDR3 extends over 16 amino acids. Looked up from germline, CDR1 is SGHRS and CDR2 is YFSETQ. The J segment lost 4 bases and the V segment lost 4 bases, leaving 2 bases of the junction unmatched. The CDR3 bases are TGCGCCAGCAGCCCGGGACTAGCGGGAGGGTACAATGAGCAGTTCTTC. It translates to CASSPGLAGGYNEQFF.

The V gene is TRBV5-1, the J gene TRBJ1-5; no reliable D call. This CDR3 has 15 residues. Germline CDR1 reads SGHRS; CDR2 reads YFSETQ. V was clipped by 0 bases and J by 2 bases, with 9 bases between them. This CDR3 is CASSLDGIGNQPQHF. CDR3 coding DNA: TGCGCCAGCAGCTTGGACGGGATAGGCAATCAGCCCCAGCATTTT.

The chain uses TRBV5-6 and TRBJ2-2; the match to TRBD2 covers 8 bases. Germline CDR1 is SGHDT and CDR2 is YYEEEE. The CDR3 sequence is 15 residues long. Trimming cost V 4 bases and J 4 bases; bases outside gene matches: 6. The CDR3 is CASSLGLGGTGELFF. In DNA, the CDR3 is TGTGCCAGCAGCCTGGGACTAGGGGGCACCGGGGAGCTGTTTTTT.

In nucleotides, the CDR3 is TGTGCCAGCAGGACGGGACTAGCGGGAGATACGCAGTATTTT. Encoded protein: CASRTGLAGDTQYF. This chain links TRBV28 with TRBJ2-3, with 12 positions matching TRBD2. CDR3 length equals 14 residues. CDR1 and CDR2 (germline): MDHEN, SYDVKM. V trimming: 6 bases; J trimming: 5 bases; junction bases outside the gene matches: 3.

V usage is TRBV28 and J usage is TRBJ2-5; possibly TRBD2 for D (6 bases). The V gene lost 4 bases and the J gene lost 4 bases, with 13 bases spanning the gap. The CDR3 totals 14 residues. Per the germline V gene, CDR1 is MDHEN and CDR2 is SYDVKM. In DNA, the CDR3 is TGTGCCAGCAGTTCCCCGGTCGGGGGAGAGACCCAGTACTTC. It codes for CASSSPVGGETQYF.

The chain couples TRBV20-1 to TRBJ1-4; no definite D call. Per the germline V gene, CDR1 is DFQATT and CDR2 is SNEGSKA (reference sequence). The CDR3 is 11 residues long. V was pared by 6 bases and J by 5 bases, with 7 bases between. The CDR3, as DNA: TGCAGTGCCCAAGACAATGAAAAACTGTTTTTT. Protein product: CSAQDNEKLFF.

CDR3 sequence (DNA): TGTGCCAGCAGCCATTGGGAGAAGGGGAAACTGTTTTTT. Translated: CASSHWEKGKLFF. V is TRBV14 and J is TRBJ1-4, with D possibly matching TRBD1 (5 bases). The CDR3 has 13 residues. V was clipped by 3 bases and J by 11 bases, with 13 bases between them. Germline values: CDR1 SGHDN, CDR2 FVKESK.

The chain employs TRBV11-3 and TRBJ2-5, with 7 bases matching TRBD2. From germline, CDR1 is SGHNT and CDR2 YENEEA. CDR3 length: 15 residues. Trimming at V came to 3 bases and at J to 1 base, leaving 5 bases not matched to a gene. The CDR3: CASSFRGDSQETQYF. DNA of the CDR3: TGTGCCAGCAGCTTCCGGGGGGACTCCCAAGAGACCCAGTACTTC.